One sample yielded the 30 T cell receptor beta chains listed below, sequenced in a study of T cell clones after liver transplantation (dated by TCRdb to between 2017 and 2020). Library preparation was by the immunoSEQ multiplex PCR assay. Imported from immuneACCESS, the table was reduced by TCRdb to in-frame sequences with V and J called. These copies leave out some clones; in studies compared against another copy, an unresolved V gene accounts for under half, and the cause of the remainder is not known. The sample contains fewer than 65,000 clones, 86% of them found a single time. The ten largest clones capture approximately 15% of the sample. Sequenced here: CD8+ T cells from blood, sampled 12 months after liver transplant. All receptors come from a human patient who received a liver transplant. After a transplant, some T cells may have been passed on by the graft donor.

V usage is TRBV9 and J usage is TRBJ2-7; no firm D call. Between the trimmed V and J ends, which lost 0 bases and 0 bases, there was a span of 4 bases. The length of the CDR3 is 13 residues. CDR1 is SGDLS and CDR2 is YYNGEE in the germline V gene. The CDR3 region has the DNA TGTGCCAGCAGCGTAGGGGGCTCCTACGAGCAGTACTTC. It translates to CASSVGGSYEQYF.

V and J are TRBV2 and TRBJ2-3; TRBD2 aligns across 9 bases. CDR3 length: 15 residues. Germline V gene lookup returns CDR1 SNHLY and CDR2 FYNNEI. The trim removed 3 bases at V and 4 bases at J, leaving 5 bases unmatched. CDR3 amino acids: CASSDYAGGSDTQYF. The CDR3, as DNA: TGTGCCAGCAGTGATTACGCGGGAGGGTCAGATACGCAGTATTTT.

The chain uses TRBV27 and TRBJ2-7; no firm D call. Germline-derived CDR1 and CDR2 are MNHEY and SMNVEV (reference sequence). V lost 5 bases, J lost 0 bases, and 8 bases lay in between. This CDR3 has 13 amino acids. CDR3 protein: CASSLPSSYEQYF. Here the CDR3 DNA reads TGTGCCAGCAGTCTCCCTAGCTCCTACGAGCAGTACTTC.

This chain connects TRBV29-1 to TRBJ2-5, with D maybe TRBD1 (5 bases). The CDR3 extends over 12 amino acids. V shed 8 bases and J shed 6 bases, with 16 bases lying between them. Looked up from germline, CDR1 is SQVTM and CDR2 is ANQGSEA. The CDR3 protein is CSFRQMRKTQYF. The CDR3 DNA reads TGCAGCTTTCGACAGATGAGGAAGACCCAGTACTTC.

V is TRBV27 and J is TRBJ2-3; tentative D call: TRBD2 (6 bases). The V end lost 6 bases, the J end lost 2 bases, and 21 bases lay between the germline ends. The CDR3 is made up of 17 amino acids. Germline CDR1 and CDR2: MNHEY and SMNVEV (reference sequence). CDR3 sequence reads: CASSSPTSRGDTDTQYF. The DNA for the CDR3 is TGTGCCAGCAGCTCTCCTACTAGCAGAGGGGACACAGATACGCAGTATTTT.

This rearrangement joins TRBV19 to TRBJ2-7; D is uncertain. Trimming stripped 3 bases from V and 4 bases from J, with 10 bases between. The germline V gene has CDR1 LNHDA and CDR2 SQIVND (reference sequence). The CDR3 runs to 13 residues. The CDR3 DNA follows: TGTGCCAGTAGTATTTCGGACGGATACGAGCAGTACTTC. As protein: CASSISDGYEQYF.

The V and J genes are TRBV7-9 and TRBJ1-2, with unresolved D. Germline assignment: CDR1 SEHNR and CDR2 FQNEAQ (reference sequence). V was trimmed by 5 bases and J by 7 bases, leaving 20 bases between them. There are 15 residues in the CDR3. In DNA form, the CDR3 reads TGTGCCAGCAGCCCCCCGGTGGGCGGCGAACCTGGCTACACCTTC. Its protein product is CASSPPVGGEPGYTF.

This chain links TRBV5-6 with TRBJ2-2; D is perhaps TRBD1 or TRBD2 (6 bases each). The CDR3 extends over 15 amino acids. Germline-derived CDR1 and CDR2 are SGHDT and YYEEEE. V shed 3 bases and J shed 4 bases, with 13 bases lying between them. The CDR3 DNA sequence: TGTGCCAGCAGCTGGGGGGCGGGATCCACCGGGGAGCTGTTTTTT. Amino acid sequence: CASSWGAGSTGELFF.

The gene calls are TRBV7-9 and TRBJ2-1, with D perhaps TRBD2 (5 bases). Trimming removed 2 bases at V and 6 bases at J, with 11 bases between. The V gene's germline CDR1 is SEHNR and CDR2 FQNEAQ (reference sequence). This CDR3 comprises 14 residues. The CDR3 region is CASSLSDSSNEQFF. Written as DNA, the CDR3 is TGTGCCAGCAGCTTATCGGACTCATCCAATGAGCAGTTCTTC. Together with reference TRBV7-9 and TRBJ2-1, the CDR3 gives the full variable domain: DTGVSQNPRHKITKRGQNVTFRCDPISEHNRLYWYRQTLGQGPEFLTYFQNEAQLEKSRLLSDRFSAERPKGSFSTLEIQRTEQGDSAMYLCASSLSDSSNEQFFGPGTRLTVL.

The chain links TRBV5-4 to TRBJ2-7; D call uncertain. Trimming left V 0 bases short and J 0 bases short, with 7 bases between. Germline loops: CDR1 SGHNT, CDR2 YYREEE (reference sequence). The CDR3 runs to 14 residues. The CDR3 is CASSLGFRSYEQYF. The CDR3 DNA reads as TGTGCCAGCAGCTTGGGCTTCCGCTCCTACGAGCAGTACTTC.

Relative to its sample, this clone is medium-sized. V gene TRBV2 combines with J gene TRBJ1-4, with D uncertain. Trimming removed 9 bases from V and 2 bases from J, with 7 bases in between. Germline loops: CDR1 SNHLY, CDR2 FYNNEI. The CDR3 runs to 12 residues. CDR3 in DNA: TGTGCCAGTCGTGGGACTAATGAAAAACTGTTTTTT. It translates to CASRGTNEKLFF.

The count of this clone is one. The chain carries TRBV10-3 and TRBJ1-2, with 8 bases aligning to TRBD1. This CDR3 is built from 15 residues. Germline-derived CDR1 and CDR2 are ENHRY and SYGVKD. With V trimmed by 2 bases and J by 4 bases, 6 bases remained unmatched. CDR3 nucleotide sequence: TGTGCCATCAGTGAGCCGAGGACAGGGAGCTATGGCTACACCTTC. Residues: CAISEPRTGSYGYTF.

This chain uses TRBV4-1 with TRBJ2-7; TRBD2 agrees at 14 bases. The V gene end was trimmed by 2 bases and the J gene end by 2 bases; junction bases not matched to a gene: 5. CDR1 MGHRA and CDR2 YSYEKL come from the germline V gene. This CDR3 contains 17 residues. CDR3 coding DNA: TGCGCCAGCAGCCAACGGACTAGCGGGAGGCCTACCTACGAGCAGTACTTC. Its protein product is CASSQRTSGRPTYEQYF.

The chain carries TRBV19 and TRBJ2-3; D is undetermined. With 0 bases removed from V and 6 bases from J, the gap between germline ends came to 10 bases. The germline V gene has CDR1 LNHDA and CDR2 SQIVND (reference sequence). The CDR3 consists of 14 residues. In DNA, the CDR3 is TGTGCCAGTAGTATAGACCCAAGGTCCGATACGCAGTATTTT. The encoded protein is CASSIDPRSDTQYF.

Within the sample, this clone is medium-sized. The rearrangement links TRBV7-8 to TRBJ2-7; no clear D gene. Looked up from germline, CDR1 is SGHVS and CDR2 is FQNEAQ. V was shortened by 1 base and J by 2 bases, with 6 bases between the two germline ends. The CDR3 totals 13 residues. The chain's CDR3 is CASSLGTAYEQYF. For the CDR3, the DNA is TGTGCCAGCAGCTTAGGGACCGCCTACGAGCAGTACTTC.

This clone was picked up a small number of times. The rearrangement joins TRBV9 to TRBJ2-1; perhaps TRBD2 as D (6 bases). V lost 2 bases to trimming and J lost 8 bases, with 8 bases between them. This CDR3 comprises 12 residues. CDR1 is SGDLS and CDR2 is YYNGEE in the germline V gene. As DNA, the CDR3 is TGTGCCAGCAGCGTGGGGGGTGATGAGCAGTTCTTC. It specifies CASSVGGDEQFF.

This rearrangement joins TRBV27 to TRBJ2-7, with 8 positions matching TRBD1. The CDR3 covers 15 residues. The germline V gene has CDR1 MNHEY and CDR2 SMNVEV (reference sequence). Losses at the gene ends were 5 bases for V and 2 bases for J; bases not matched to a gene: 8. CDR3: CASSPGGRVTYEQYF. The CDR3 DNA is TGTGCCAGCAGTCCAGGGGGCAGGGTAACCTACGAGCAGTACTTC.

This chain uses TRBV2 with TRBJ1-3; unclear D gene. CDR3 length equals 13 residues. Germline V CDR1 and CDR2: SNHLY, FYNNEI. Trimming stripped 10 bases from V and 0 bases from J, with 10 bases between. The CDR3 protein is CATLGPSGNTIYF. The CDR3 DNA sequence: TGTGCCACTTTAGGACCCTCTGGAAACACCATATATTTT.

The chain recombines TRBV4-1 with TRBJ1-1; D is undetermined. This CDR3 has 14 amino acids. Trimming left V 0 bases short and J 6 bases short, with 11 bases between. From germline, CDR1 is MGHRA and CDR2 YSYEKL. The CDR3 reads CASSQEFARAEAFF. The CDR3 DNA follows: TGCGCCAGCAGCCAAGAATTCGCTCGCGCTGAAGCTTTCTTT.

This rearrangement joins TRBV27 to TRBJ2-7, with D tentatively TRBD2 (5 bases). Germline lookup yields CDR1 MNHEY and CDR2 SMNVEV (reference sequence). CDR3 length: 16 amino acids. V lost 5 bases to trimming and J lost 2 bases, with 19 bases between them. CDR3 in DNA: TGTGCCAGCAGTCCCTCCCGAGGGATAATACCCTACGAGCAGTACTTC. Protein: CASSPSRGIIPYEQYF.

The chain employs TRBV7-6 and TRBJ2-2, with D hard to call. The CDR3 runs to 14 residues. Deletions cut 5 bases from V and 0 bases from J, with 7 bases between. Germline V CDR1 and CDR2: SGHVS, FNYEAQ. The CDR3 spells CASSATANTGELFF. The CDR3 DNA sequence: TGTGCCAGCAGCGCGACGGCGAACACCGGGGAGCTGTTTTTT.

The chain carries TRBV7-2 and TRBJ2-3; no definite D call. Germline CDR1 SGHTA, CDR2 FQGNSA. The CDR3 has 12 amino acids. V dropped 7 bases and J dropped 8 bases, with 13 bases sitting between them. The CDR3 region is CASTFYTGTQYF. The CDR3 DNA sequence: TGTGCCAGCACCTTTTACACTGGTACGCAGTATTTT.

V and J are TRBV2 and TRBJ2-1, with 8 bases identical to TRBD2. The V gene end was trimmed by 8 bases and the J gene end by 0 bases; junction bases not matched to a gene: 9. CDR1 and CDR2 (germline): SNHLY, FYNNEI. The CDR3 consists of 16 residues. In DNA form, the CDR3 reads TGTGCCAGCTGGACTAGCATGGGGAGCTCCTACAATGAGCAGTTCTTC. Its translation: CASWTSMGSSYNEQFF.

The chain recombines TRBV27 with TRBJ2-1, with D possibly TRBD1 on 6 matching bases. V was trimmed by 5 bases and J by 12 bases, leaving 11 bases between them. The V gene's germline CDR1 is MNHEY and CDR2 SMNVEV (reference sequence). The CDR3 contains 11 residues. The CDR3 spells CASSPGTWQFF. The DNA of the CDR3 is TGTGCCAGCAGTCCAGGGACATGGCAGTTCTTC.

This clone was counted a single time. The CDR3: CASSQVRGAYQETQYF. CDR3 bases: TGCGCCAGCAGCCAAGTTAGGGGCGCCTATCAAGAGACCCAGTACTTC. The rearrangement joins TRBV4-3 to TRBJ2-5; maybe TRBD1 (5 bases). V was shortened by 1 base and J by 2 bases, with 14 bases between the two germline ends. This CDR3 is 16 amino acids long. Germline V gene data show CDR1 as LGHNA and CDR2 as YSLEER.

CDR3 amino acids: CASSESGGTTDTQYF. The CDR3 DNA reads TGTGCCAGCAGTGAAAGCGGGGGTACCACAGATACGCAGTATTTT. The rearrangement joins TRBV6-1 to TRBJ2-3; TRBD2 matches 8 bases. The germline V gene encodes CDR1 MNHNS and CDR2 SASEGT. J was trimmed by 2 bases and V by 2 bases; bases with no gene match: 3. The CDR3 is 15 residues long.

This chain uses TRBV6-1 with TRBJ1-5; D is undetermined. This CDR3 region has 11 residues. Trimming took off 10 bases at V and 4 bases at J, with 8 bases between the two ends. The germline CDR1 and CDR2 sequences are MNHNS and SASEGT. The CDR3 bases are TGTGCCACCGGACTAAATCAGCCCCAGCATTTT. It codes for CATGLNQPQHF.

The V gene is TRBV7-2, the J gene TRBJ1-3, with 8 bases that match TRBD1. The CDR3 consists of 16 residues. Trimming took 4 bases from V and 0 from J; bases not matched to a gene: 5. Germline V gene sequence: CDR1 SGHTA, CDR2 FQGNSA. CDR3 nucleotides: TGTGCCAGCAGCTCGGACAGGGTTGACTCTGGAAACACCATATATTTT. Protein product: CASSSDRVDSGNTIYF.

The V call is TRBV5-8, the J call TRBJ1-1; D is uncertain. V was clipped by 2 bases and J by 1 base, with 6 bases between them. This CDR3 comprises 13 residues. CDR1 is SGHTS, CDR2 YDEGEE, per germline. The CDR3 loop reads CASSFWRNTEAFF. CDR3 bases: TGTGCCAGCAGCTTTTGGAGGAACACTGAAGCTTTCTTT.

This chain links TRBV10-2 with TRBJ1-1; D is ambiguous. Per the germline V gene, CDR1 is WSHSY and CDR2 is SAAADI. The CDR3 extends over 11 amino acids. V was cut by 4 bases and J by 2 bases, with 2 bases left in between. The CDR3 bases are TGCGCCAGCAGTGTAAACACTGAAGCTTTCTTT. It translates to CASSVNTEAFF.